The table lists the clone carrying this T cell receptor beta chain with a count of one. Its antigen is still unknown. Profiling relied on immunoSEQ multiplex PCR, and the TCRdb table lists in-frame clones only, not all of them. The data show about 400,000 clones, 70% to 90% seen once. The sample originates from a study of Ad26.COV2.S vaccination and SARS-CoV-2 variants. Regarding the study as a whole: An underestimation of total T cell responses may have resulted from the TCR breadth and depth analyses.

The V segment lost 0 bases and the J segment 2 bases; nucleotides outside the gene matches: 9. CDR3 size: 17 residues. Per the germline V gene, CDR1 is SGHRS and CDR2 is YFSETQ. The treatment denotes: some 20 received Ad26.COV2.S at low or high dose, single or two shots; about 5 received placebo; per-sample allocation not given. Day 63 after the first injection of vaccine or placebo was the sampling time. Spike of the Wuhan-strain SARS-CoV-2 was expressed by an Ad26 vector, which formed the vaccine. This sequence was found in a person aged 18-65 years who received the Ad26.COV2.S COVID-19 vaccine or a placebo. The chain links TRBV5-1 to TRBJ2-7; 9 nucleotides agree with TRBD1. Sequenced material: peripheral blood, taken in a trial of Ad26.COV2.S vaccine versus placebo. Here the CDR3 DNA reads TGCGCCAGCAGCTTGGGAGAGTGGGGACAGGGACCCTACGAGCAGTACTTC. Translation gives CASSLGEWGQGPYEQYF.